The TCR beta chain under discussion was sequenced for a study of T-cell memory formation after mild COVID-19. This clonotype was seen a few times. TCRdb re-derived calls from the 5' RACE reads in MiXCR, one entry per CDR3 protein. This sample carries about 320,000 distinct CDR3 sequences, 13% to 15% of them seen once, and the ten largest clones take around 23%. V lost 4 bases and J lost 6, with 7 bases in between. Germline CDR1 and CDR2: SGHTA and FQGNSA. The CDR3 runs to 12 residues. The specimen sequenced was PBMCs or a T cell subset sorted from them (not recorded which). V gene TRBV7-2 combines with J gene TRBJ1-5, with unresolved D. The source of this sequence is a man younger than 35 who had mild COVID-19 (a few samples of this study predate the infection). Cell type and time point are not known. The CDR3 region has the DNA TGTGCCAGCAGCTCCACCACTCAGCCCCAGCATTTT. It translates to CASSSTTQPQHF. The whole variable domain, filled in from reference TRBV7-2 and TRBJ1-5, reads GAGVSQSPSNKVTEKGKDVELRCDPISGHTALYWYRQSLGQGLEFLIYFQGNSAPDKSGLPSDRFSAERTGGSVSTLTIQRTQQEDSAVYLCASSSTTQPQHFGDGTRLSIL.